Below are 20 T cell receptor beta chains sequenced from a single sample in a study of T cell responses to AZD1222 COVID-19 vaccine. Here immunoSEQ multiplex PCR was the method, and the copy in TCRdb shows in-frame clones only, minus some. Of about 130,000 clones in the sample, about nine tenths were seen once. The input for sequencing was peripheral blood, taken 28 days after the second AZD1222 dose. These receptors were taken from an adult who received the AZD1222 COVID-19 vaccine.

The rearrangement joins TRBV2 to TRBJ1-2, with TRBD1 as a possible D gene (6 bases). Germline V gives CDR1 SNHLY, CDR2 FYNNEI. CDR3 length: 14 amino acids. Trimming took off 10 bases at V and 8 bases at J, with 23 bases between the two ends. The CDR3 loop is CATDRTLGGRGYTF. The CDR3 DNA reads as TGTGCCACCGACAGGACTTTGGGGGGCCGAGGCTACACCTTC.

The gene calls are TRBV5-4 and TRBJ2-5; D is tentatively TRBD1 or TRBD2 (5 bases each). Trimming stripped 2 bases from V and 2 bases from J, with 10 bases between. The germline V gene has CDR1 SGHNT and CDR2 YYREEE (reference sequence). The CDR3 contains 14 residues. CDR3 sequence: CASSLGTQQETQYF. DNA for the CDR3: TGTGCCAGCAGCTTAGGGACGCAGCAAGAGACCCAGTACTTC. The variable domain in full, with the rest retrieved from reference TRBV5-4 and TRBJ2-5, is ETGVTQSPTHLIKTRGQQVTLRCSSQSGHNTVSWYQQALGQGPQFIFQYYREEENGRGNFPPRFSGLQFPNYSSELNVNALELDDSALYLCASSLGTQQETQYFGPGTRLLVL.

This rearrangement joins TRBV6-5 to TRBJ1-2, with D tentatively TRBD1 (6 bases). The V end lost 7 bases, the J end lost 8 bases, and 17 bases lay between the germline ends. Germline V gene data show CDR1 as MNHEY and CDR2 as SVGAGI. There are 13 residues in the CDR3. Written as DNA, the CDR3 is TGTGCCAGCACCCCAGCTCTGGGGGGCGGCTACACCTTC. Translation: CASTPALGGGYTF.

CDR3 in DNA: TGTGCCACAAACAGGGGATTGGGGGCCTACGAGCAGTACTTC. It encodes CATNRGLGAYEQYF. The gene calls are TRBV10-3 and TRBJ2-7; 7 bases align to TRBD1. Germline loops: CDR1 ENHRY, CDR2 SYGVKD. The CDR3 is made up of 14 amino acids. V dropped 10 bases and J dropped 2; count of bases not matched to a gene: 11.

This clone was counted once. This chain links TRBV25-1 with TRBJ1-1; D gene ambiguous. Germline V CDR1 and CDR2: MGHDK, SYGVNS. The V and J ends lost 2 bases and 0 bases respectively, with 4 bases between them. CDR3 length: 13 amino acids. CDR3 bases: TGTGCCAGCAGTGAACAGTTGAACACTGAAGCTTTCTTT. Translation: CASSEQLNTEAFF.

The chain combines TRBV10-3 with TRBJ1-1; tentative D call: TRBD1 (5 bases). Between the trimmed V and J ends, which lost 0 bases and 8 bases, there was a span of 13 bases. Germline CDR1 and CDR2: ENHRY and SYGVKD. The CDR3 contains 14 residues. This chain's CDR3 is CAISESWGRMEAFF. CDR3 DNA sequence: TGTGCCATCAGTGAGTCCTGGGGCAGGATGGAAGCTTTCTTT.

The gene calls are TRBV19 and TRBJ1-2; maybe TRBD1 (6 bases). The CDR3 contains 14 residues. Between the trimmed V and J ends, which lost 4 bases and 4 bases, there was a span of 13 bases. Per germline, CDR1 LNHDA and CDR2 SQIVND (reference sequence). The CDR3 nucleotides are TGTGCCAGTAGTACCCCGGACAGATCCTATGGCTACACCTTC. Translation: CASSTPDRSYGYTF.

The chain recombines TRBV4-2 with TRBJ2-5, with D maybe TRBD1 (6 bases). Germline CDR1 LGHNA, CDR2 YNFKEQ. V was pared by 0 bases and J by 4 bases, with 12 bases between. This CDR3 region has 15 residues. Written as DNA, the CDR3 is TGTGCCAGCAGCCAAGACCTAGCCAGGGGAGAGACCCAGTACTTC. Translation gives CASSQDLARGETQYF.

V usage is TRBV6-1 and J usage is TRBJ2-3; 9 bases are a match to TRBD1. Looked up from germline, CDR1 is MNHNS and CDR2 is SASEGT. The CDR3 is 14 amino acids. V dropped 1 base and J dropped 7; count of bases not matched to a gene: 3. CDR3 nucleotide sequence: TGTGCCAGCAGTGAAGGGGGACAGGGAAATACGCAGTATTTT. It specifies CASSEGGQGNTQYF.

This chain uses TRBV3-1 (or the pseudogene TRBV3-2) with TRBJ1-1; TRBD1 agrees at 7 bases. Germline trimming cut 5 bases from V and 5 bases from J; bases unmatched to any gene: 5. CDR3 length: 13 residues. Per germline, CDR1 LGHDT and CDR2 YNNKEL (reference sequence). CDR3 sequence reads: CASSNQGGTEAFF. The CDR3 bases are TGTGCCAGCAGCAACCAGGGGGGGACTGAAGCTTTCTTT.

CDR3 sequence (DNA): TGTGCCAGCAGCTTGGGGATCCTGGACGCAGATACGCAGTATTTT. This encodes CASSLGILDADTQYF. V and J are TRBV11-2 and TRBJ2-3; D is unresolved. Between the trimmed V and J ends, which lost 3 bases and 4 bases, there was a span of 14 bases. The CDR3 consists of 15 residues. Germline CDR1 reads SGHAT; CDR2 reads FQNNGV.

This clone came up once. CDR3 protein: CASSSSSGLVENEQFF. The CDR3 region has the DNA TGTGCCAGCAGCTCCTCTAGCGGGCTTGTAGAGAATGAGCAGTTCTTC. The chain joins TRBV7-9 to TRBJ2-1; 8 bases line up with TRBD2. The CDR3 runs 16 residues. Germline V gene sequence: CDR1 SEHNR, CDR2 FQNEAQ (reference sequence). V dropped 4 bases and J dropped 7; count of bases not matched to a gene: 12.

The gene calls are TRBV5-1 and TRBJ1-6; 8 bases align to TRBD1. Losses at the gene ends were 2 bases for V and 10 bases for J; bases not matched to a gene: 5. Per germline, CDR1 SGHRS and CDR2 YFSETQ. The CDR3 covers 14 residues. The CDR3 is CASSFGGQESPLHF. The DNA for the CDR3 is TGCGCCAGCAGCTTCGGGGGACAGGAATCACCCCTCCACTTT. The full variable domain, with the rest looked up from reference TRBV5-1 and TRBJ1-6, is KAGVTQTPRYLIKTRGQQVTLSCSPISGHRSVSWYQQTPGQGLQFLFEYFSETQRNKGNFPGRFSGRQFSNSRSEMNVSTLELGDSALYLCASSFGGQESPLHFGNGTRLTVT.

The chain links TRBV20-1 to TRBJ1-3; D unclear. In germline, CDR1 is DFQATT, CDR2 SNEGSKA (reference sequence). With 3 bases removed from V and 0 bases from J, the gap between germline ends came to 9 bases. The length of the CDR3 is 14 residues. CDR3 DNA sequence: TGCAGTGCTAGTCACGGAAGCTCTGGAAACACCATATATTTT. Protein: CSASHGSSGNTIYF.

The chain employs TRBV11-2 and TRBJ1-2, with D perhaps matching TRBD1 (6 bases). The V end lost 5 bases, the J end lost 7 bases, and 14 bases lay between the germline ends. Germline CDR1 is SGHAT and CDR2 is FQNNGV. CDR3 length: 13 amino acids. The CDR3 loop is CASSGGTKAGYTF. The CDR3 nucleotides are TGTGCCAGCAGCGGGGGGACAAAGGCTGGCTACACCTTC.

CDR3 sequence reads: CASSPRTSGNREKDTQYF. CDR3 in DNA: TGTGCCAGCAGTCCCCGGACTAGCGGGAACAGGGAAAAAGATACGCAGTATTTT. The genes are TRBV6-6 and TRBJ2-3, with TRBD2 matching 12 bases. CDR1 MNHNY and CDR2 SVGAGI come from the germline V gene (reference sequence). The J segment lost 5 bases and the V segment lost 5 bases, leaving 14 bases of the junction unmatched. The CDR3 consists of 18 residues.

The gene calls are TRBV10-3 and TRBJ1-1; D is undetermined. This CDR3 has 13 amino acids. From germline, CDR1 is ENHRY and CDR2 SYGVKD. V was pared by 4 bases and J by 1 base, with 7 bases between. The CDR3 reads CAISVNRNTEAFF. As DNA, the CDR3 is TGTGCCATCAGTGTCAACAGGAACACTGAAGCTTTCTTT.

The chain recombines TRBV7-9 with TRBJ1-1; 7 nucleotides match TRBD1. The ends lost 4 bases at V and 1 base at J; junction bases unmatched: 9. The CDR3 sequence is 16 residues long. Germline V gene data show CDR1 as SEHNR and CDR2 as FQNEAQ (reference sequence). The CDR3 region is CASSSARGTANTEAFF. The CDR3 DNA reads as TGTGCCAGCAGCTCGGCGAGGGGGACAGCGAACACTGAAGCTTTCTTT.

V gene TRBV9 combines with J gene TRBJ1-1, with TRBD1 matching over 9 bases. The CDR3 has 15 amino acids. The V gene end was trimmed by 1 base and the J gene end by 4 bases; junction bases not matched to a gene: 5. The V gene's germline CDR1 is SGDLS and CDR2 YYNGEE. In nucleotides, the CDR3 is TGTGCCAGCAGCGTATTTGTGACAGGGGGCACTGAAGCTTTCTTT. Translation gives CASSVFVTGGTEAFF.

The chain is built from TRBV2 and TRBJ2-1; 12 bases are a match to TRBD2. This CDR3 has 16 amino acids. With V trimmed by 6 bases and J by 0 bases, 3 bases remained unmatched. The germline gives CDR1 SNHLY, CDR2 FYNNEI. The CDR3 here is CASRRTSGDSYNEQFF. CDR3 nucleotides: TGTGCCAGCAGAAGGACTAGCGGGGACTCCTACAATGAGCAGTTCTTC.